This is a list of T cell receptor beta chains from one sample in a study of T cell responses to AZD1222 COVID-19 vaccine. Profiling relied on immunoSEQ multiplex PCR, and the TCRdb table lists in-frame clones only, not all of them. Of more than 95,000 clones listed, 85% to 95% were seen once; the top ten hold about 3%. Sample: peripheral blood, taken on day 0 of AZD1222 vaccination. All receptors come from an adult in good health. CDR3s include the opening cysteine and the closing phenylalanine or tryptophan.

j_gene	v_gene	len	CDR3aa
TRBJ1-1	TRBV2	14	CASSEGFLNTEAFF
TRBJ2-1	TRBV27	16	CASSHLGGGPDNEQFF
TRBJ2-5	TRBV3-1/TRBV3-2	17	CASSQDRTSGKQETQYF
TRBJ2-3	TRBV11-3	12	CASSTTGDTQYF
TRBJ2-5	TRBV6-5	14	CASYRARHQETQYF
TRBJ2-3	TRBV18	14	CASSTPARGHTQYF
TRBJ2-5	TRBV14	16	CASSPGTDWYQETQYF
TRBJ2-7	TRBV4-2	16	CASSQVLGTSAHEQYF
TRBJ2-1	TRBV19	14	CASAGRAISNEQFF
TRBJ2-1	TRBV30	13	CAWSRQGRHEQFF
TRBJ1-5	TRBV9	15	CASSQDGTSNQPQHF
TRBJ1-6	TRBV30	18	CAWSSPVPGQRYNSPLHF
TRBJ1-2	TRBV6-5	15	CASRLSEGANYGYTF
TRBJ1-1	TRBV29-1	12	CSVLPRGTEAFF
TRBJ1-1	TRBV2	14	CASSGHVSGTEAFF
TRBJ1-1	TRBV24-1	15	CATSDAGTGDTEAFF
TRBJ2-3	TRBV24-1	13	CATSGTSTDTQYF
TRBJ1-2	TRBV2	13	CASKEGTNYGYTF
TRBJ2-2	TRBV10-3	13	CAIGLAGGGELFF
TRBJ1-5	TRBV27	14	CASTLTGGNQPQHF
TRBJ1-3	TRBV11-2	18	CASSLRPDRFSSGNTIYF
TRBJ2-2	TRBV9	16	CASSPYMSPNTGELFF
TRBJ2-7	TRBV29-1	12	CSVGGTHYEQYF
TRBJ2-5	TRBV11-3	13	CASSLDLGETQYF
TRBJ2-1	TRBV24-1	15	CATSESGTSYNEQFF
TRBJ1-5	TRBV30	15	CAWSVGQTHNQPQHF
TRBJ1-4	TRBV3-1/TRBV3-2	15	CASSPTGGRLEKLFF
TRBJ1-2	TRBV6-5	11	CASGTGLGYTF
TRBJ1-6	TRBV6-5	15	CASSYRRGGNSPLHF
TRBJ2-5	TRBV12-5	13	CASGTRQGETQYF
TRBJ2-1	TRBV5-1	15	CASSLLAGVADEQFF
TRBJ2-7	TRBV27	12	CASSFLGAEQYF
TRBJ2-7	TRBV5-5	15	CASSLGGRNSYEQYF
TRBJ1-6	TRBV3-1/TRBV3-2	15	CASSQAGRGISPLHF
TRBJ2-7	TRBV6-5	13	CASSSYLSYEQYF
TRBJ2-7	TRBV28	14	CASPPGTGALEQYF
TRBJ1-3	TRBV14	16	CASSQIAANSGNTIYF
TRBJ2-1	TRBV4-1	17	CASSPITTGTGNNEQFF
TRBJ1-1	TRBV29-1	11	CSVEDHTEAFF